The 32 T cell receptor beta chains reported below all come from one sample, sequenced in a study of control samples from healthy donors and cancer patients. Sequencing used immunoSEQ multiplex PCR; TCRdb keeps in-frame clones, though not all of them. The data show about 89,000 clones, with approximately 86% seen just once and 20% to 25% held by the top ten. Sequenced sample: blood. Receptors originate from a man aged 30 to 39 in good health.

Note on this clone: One end of the junction varies from germline; a read error may be responsible. V usage is TRBV5-1 and J usage is TRBJ1-5, with D possibly TRBD1 on 6 matching bases. CDR3 size: 15 residues. In germline, CDR1 is SGHRS, CDR2 YFSETQ. The CDR3 nucleotides read TGCGCCCGCAGCTTGTGGGGGGCGGGGGATCAGCCCCAGCATTTT. Translation: CARSLWGAGDQPQHF.

The rearrangement links TRBV2 to TRBJ2-2; 9 bases align to TRBD1. This CDR3 is 14 amino acids long. V lost 6 bases and J lost 7; bases outside the gene matches: 6. Per germline, CDR1 SNHLY and CDR2 FYNNEI. CDR3 loop: CASRGQGIDGELFF. The CDR3 bases are TGTGCCAGCAGGGGACAGGGAATTGACGGGGAGCTGTTTTTT. The full variable domain, in which reference TRBV2 and TRBJ2-2 provide the parts outside the CDR3, is EPEVTQTPSHQVTQMGQEVILRCVPISNHLYFYWYRQILGQKVEFLVSFYNNEISEKSEIFDDQFSVERPDGSNFTLKIRSTKLEDSAMYFCASRGQGIDGELFFGEGSRLTVL.

This chain joins TRBV5-6 and TRBJ2-5; D is uncertain. The V gene's germline CDR1 is SGHDT and CDR2 YYEEEE. The CDR3 is made up of 13 amino acids. V lost 0 bases and J lost 5, with 8 bases in between. DNA for the CDR3: TGTGCCAGCAGCTTGGTCGCGTCGGAGACCCAGTACTTC. Translated: CASSLVASETQYF.

This sequence joins TRBV6-5 and TRBJ1-3, with a tentative D call TRBD1 (6 bases). V shed 2 bases and J shed 0 bases, with 11 bases lying between them. The CDR3 is made up of 16 amino acids. CDR1 is MNHEY and CDR2 is SVGAGI in the germline V gene. The CDR3 loop reads CASSYGDKLSGNTIYF. The CDR3 DNA is TGTGCCAGCAGTTACGGGGACAAACTCTCTGGAAACACCATATATTTT.

The V and J genes are TRBV25-1 and TRBJ1-5; D gene unclear. Trimming removed 3 bases at V and 0 bases at J, with 9 bases between. Germline CDR1 MGHDK, CDR2 SYGVNS. CDR3 size: 15 residues. For the CDR3, the DNA is TGTGCCAGCAGTGACGGAGAATATAGCAATCAGCCCCAGCATTTT. As protein: CASSDGEYSNQPQHF.

The genes are TRBV3-1 (or the pseudogene TRBV3-2) and TRBJ2-1; 10 bases align to TRBD1. V lost 4 bases to trimming and J lost 7 bases; unmatched junction nucleotides: 4. This CDR3 has 14 residues. The V gene's germline CDR1 is LGHDT and CDR2 YNNKEL (reference sequence). The CDR3 protein is CASSPGQGGNEQFF. CDR3 in DNA: TGTGCCAGCAGCCCTGGACAGGGGGGGAATGAGCAGTTCTTC.

This chain connects TRBV9 to TRBJ2-7; possibly TRBD1 or TRBD2 for D (5 bases each). The V gene lost 1 base and the J gene lost 4 bases, with 21 bases spanning the gap. The CDR3 extends over 17 amino acids. Germline lookup yields CDR1 SGDLS and CDR2 YYNGEE. The CDR3 region has the DNA TGTGCCAGCAGCGTAATCGGCTCCGGGACCGGTTATTACGAGCAGTACTTC. Encoded protein: CASSVIGSGTGYYEQYF.

This clone was seen just once. This chain connects TRBV2 to TRBJ1-5, with no clear D. The CDR3 contains 14 residues. The germline V gene has CDR1 SNHLY and CDR2 FYNNEI. Trimming cost V 8 bases and J 3 bases, with 14 bases left between them. CDR3 in DNA: TGTGCCAGCGGGTTTGGACGGGTCAATCAGCCCCAGCATTTT. Protein: CASGFGRVNQPQHF.

This clone was seen just once. This rearrangement joins TRBV5-1 to TRBJ1-4, with D maybe TRBD1 (6 bases). CDR1 SGHRS and CDR2 YFSETQ come from the germline V gene. V gave up 5 bases and J gave up 6 bases, with 8 bases separating them. The CDR3 has 12 amino acids. CDR3 residues: CASRQGDEKLFF. CDR3 in DNA: TGCGCCAGCAGACAGGGCGATGAAAAACTGTTTTTT.

This clone was seen more than once but under ten times. The rearrangement links TRBV6-2 or TRBV6-3 to TRBJ2-7, with a weak D call TRBD1 (5 bases). V shed 6 bases and J shed 0 bases, with 15 bases lying between them. The CDR3 loop spans 15 amino acids. From germline, CDR1 is MNHEY and CDR2 SVGEGT. CDR3 loop: CASSETALSSYEQYV. In DNA form, the CDR3 reads TGTGCCAGCAGCGAGACAGCCCTAAGCTCCTACGAGCAGTACGTC.

The chain recombines TRBV7-8 with TRBJ2-1; possible D gene TRBD1, 6 bases. Per the germline V gene, CDR1 is SGHVS and CDR2 is FQNEAQ. The germline V and J ends were trimmed by 4 bases and 6 bases, with 13 bases remaining between them. The CDR3 spans 14 residues. The DNA of the CDR3 is TGTGCCAGCAGCTATGGGACAATCCCCAATGAGCAGTTCTTC. Its protein product is CASSYGTIPNEQFF.

V usage is TRBV5-8 and J usage is TRBJ1-5; no clear D. The CDR3 length is 16 residues. CDR1 SGHTS and CDR2 YDEGEE come from the germline V gene. The V end was cut by 0 bases, the J end by 4 bases, with 14 bases between. The CDR3 here is CASSLAPDQWNQPQHF. The CDR3 DNA reads as TGTGCCAGCAGCTTGGCGCCAGATCAATGGAATCAGCCCCAGCATTTT. Combining the CDR3 with reference TRBV5-8 and TRBJ1-5 gives the whole variable domain EAGVTQSPTHLIKTRGQQATLRCSPISGHTSVYWYQQALGLGLQFLLWYDEGEERNRGNFPPRFSGRQFPNYSSELNVNALELEDSALYLCASSLAPDQWNQPQHFGDGTRLSIL.

This chain joins TRBV7-3 and TRBJ2-2; 7 nucleotides align to TRBD1. Trimming removed 2 bases from V and 1 base from J; junction bases left unmatched: 4. This CDR3 comprises 16 residues. In germline, CDR1 is SGHTA, CDR2 FQGTGA. The CDR3 spells CASSLEGTVNTGELFF. For the CDR3, the DNA is TGTGCCAGCAGCTTAGAAGGGACAGTGAACACCGGGGAGCTGTTTTTT. Combining the CDR3 with reference TRBV7-3 and TRBJ2-2 gives the whole variable domain GAGVSQTPSNKVTEKGKYVELRCDPISGHTALYWYRQSLGQGPEFLIYFQGTGAADDSGLPNDRFFAVRPEGSVSTLKIQRTERGDSAVYLCASSLEGTVNTGELFFGEGSRLTVL.

V and J are TRBV6-2 or TRBV6-3 and TRBJ2-5, with 13 bases that match TRBD2. The CDR3 extends over 15 amino acids. Germline V gives CDR1 MNHEY, CDR2 SVGEGT. V gave up 6 bases and J gave up 4 bases; unmatched junction bases: 5. CDR3 sequence reads: CASSPGTSGVETQYF. The CDR3 DNA sequence: TGTGCCAGCAGCCCCGGGACTAGCGGGGTAGAGACCCAGTACTTC.

This sequence joins TRBV6-5 and TRBJ2-7; no clear D. Per germline, CDR1 MNHEY and CDR2 SVGAGI. The CDR3 contains 13 residues. Trimming cost V 8 bases and J 6 bases, with 17 bases left between them. CDR3 sequence (DNA): TGTGCCAGCTCCTCCGCCCGTCTTGGCGAGCAGTACGTC. Amino acids: CASSSARLGEQYV.

This chain links TRBV18 with TRBJ2-3; TRBD2 aligns across 7 bases. This CDR3 is built from 14 residues. The germline V gene has CDR1 KGHSH and CDR2 LQKENI. V shed 6 bases and J 4 bases; nucleotides not matched to a gene: 7. CDR3 in amino acids: CASSPTGGADTQYF. The CDR3 DNA follows: TGTGCCAGCTCCCCAACTGGGGGGGCAGATACGCAGTATTTT.

This clone was detected once. The rearrangement joins TRBV24-1 to TRBJ2-5; 7 nucleotides match TRBD2. After removal of 11 bases from V and 1 base from J, the junction contained 12 bases not matched to a gene. Germline V gene data show CDR1 as KGHDR and CDR2 as SFDVKD. This CDR3 has 15 residues. The CDR3 spells CARPNAGDLQETQYF. DNA for the CDR3: TGTGCCAGGCCTAATGCGGGGGACCTCCAAGAGACCCAGTACTTC.

The rearrangement joins TRBV6-6 to TRBJ1-1, with 8 bases fitting TRBD1. Trimming took 7 bases from V and 6 from J; bases not matched to a gene: 10. In germline, CDR1 is MNHNY, CDR2 SVGAGI (reference sequence). There are 14 residues in the CDR3. DNA for the CDR3: TGTGCCAGCACCACAGGGGGTGGTAGGCCTGAAGCTTTCTTT. Translated, it gives CASTTGGGRPEAFF.

This chain joins TRBV6-2 or TRBV6-3 and TRBJ1-5; 10 bases fit TRBD1. The junction had 9 bases not matched to a gene; V was cut back by 4 bases and J by 3 bases. Germline CDR1 MNHEY, CDR2 SVGEGT. This CDR3 is 17 amino acids long. Written as DNA, the CDR3 is TGTGCCAGCAGTTCCCGGGACAGGGGTAAGAACAATCAGCCCCAGCATTTT. Protein: CASSSRDRGKNNQPQHF.

CDR3 loop: CASSEWYEQYF. The DNA of the CDR3 is TGTGCCAGCAGTGAATGGTACGAGCAGTACTTC. The rearrangement uses TRBV6-1 and TRBJ2-7; the D is unclear. Germline CDR1 is MNHNS and CDR2 is SASEGT. V was cut by 2 bases and J by 4 bases, with 3 bases left in between. There are 11 residues in the CDR3.

This chain joins TRBV29-1 and TRBJ2-2, with no clear D. Trimming pared 2 bases from V and 8 bases from J, leaving 12 bases between. The CDR3 is made up of 13 amino acids. Germline CDR1 reads SQVTM; CDR2 reads ANQGSEA. The CDR3 protein is CSVEIRSVGELFF. CDR3 sequence (DNA): TGCAGCGTTGAAATCAGGAGTGTGGGGGAGCTGTTTTTT.

V is TRBV18 and J is TRBJ2-5; no reliable D call. Germline CDR1 is KGHSH and CDR2 is LQKENI. There are 14 residues in the CDR3. V dropped 3 bases and J dropped 5 bases, with 13 bases sitting between them. The CDR3 nucleotides read TGTGCCAGCTCACCCCTATCAATGGGGGAGACCCAGTACTTC. Protein product: CASSPLSMGETQYF.

This rearrangement joins TRBV5-1 to TRBJ2-5; D remains unclear. The CDR3 consists of 13 residues. Germline-derived CDR1 and CDR2 are SGHRS and YFSETQ. The V end lost 4 bases, the J end lost 1 base, and 8 bases lay between the germline ends. CDR3 sequence (DNA): TGCGCCAGCAGCGGCGCTGGCCAAGAGACCCAGTACTTC. This translates into CASSGAGQETQYF.

The rearrangement links TRBV7-2 to TRBJ2-5; 10 bases fit TRBD2. The CDR3 consists of 16 residues. Trimming removed 1 base from V and 5 bases from J; junction bases left unmatched: 7. Germline V gene data show CDR1 as SGHTA and CDR2 as FQGNSA. The CDR3: CASSLVASGGIETQYF. Here the CDR3 DNA reads TGTGCCAGCAGCTTAGTGGCTAGCGGGGGCATCGAGACCCAGTACTTC.

The chain uses TRBV24-1 and TRBJ2-7, with TRBD2 matching over 12 bases. The CDR3 totals 14 residues. Looked up from germline, CDR1 is KGHDR and CDR2 is SFDVKD. Germline trimming cut 9 bases from V and 3 bases from J; bases unmatched to any gene: 5. The CDR3 protein is CATGLAGPSYEQYF. DNA for the CDR3: TGTGCCACCGGACTAGCGGGACCGAGCTACGAGCAGTACTTC.

This chain connects TRBV30 to TRBJ1-6, with 11 bases matching TRBD1. V lost 3 bases and J lost 6; bases outside the gene matches: 4. Germline loops: CDR1 GTSNPN, CDR2 SVGIG (reference sequence). The CDR3 is 15 residues long. CDR3 DNA: TGTGCCTGGAGCAAAGGACAGGGGGCTAATTCACCCCTCCACTTT. Protein: CAWSKGQGANSPLHF.

The rearrangement links TRBV11-3 to TRBJ2-7, with a weak D call TRBD1 (5 bases). Germline V CDR1 and CDR2: SGHNT, YENEEA. The CDR3 sequence is 14 residues long. V dropped 5 bases and J dropped 2 bases, with 13 bases sitting between them. The CDR3 DNA is TGTGCCAGCAGCCCCGACGCAGGGCCCTACGAGCAGTACTTC. This codes for CASSPDAGPYEQYF. Filled out from reference TRBV11-3 and TRBJ2-7, the complete variable domain reads EAGVVQSPRYKIIEKKQPVAFWCNPISGHNTLYWYLQNLGQGPELLIRYENEEAVDDSQLPKDRFSAERLKGVDSTLKIQPAELGDSAVYLCASSPDAGPYEQYFGPGTRLTVT.

This sequence joins TRBV6-2 or TRBV6-3 and TRBJ2-5; TRBD2 matches at 11 bases. This CDR3 is 15 amino acids long. The junction had 5 bases not matched to a gene; V was cut back by 6 bases and J by 2 bases. Germline V gene sequence: CDR1 MNHEY, CDR2 SVGEGT. The CDR3 region has the DNA TGTGCCAGCAGCCCGACTAGCGGGGTTCAAGAGACCCAGTACTTC. Residues: CASSPTSGVQETQYF.

This chain joins TRBV6-5 and TRBJ2-5; 8 bases map to TRBD1. After removal of 6 bases from V and 5 bases from J, the junction contained 5 bases not matched to a gene. This CDR3 comprises 13 residues. Per germline, CDR1 MNHEY and CDR2 SVGAGI. The CDR3 DNA follows: TGTGCCAGCAGAGGACAGGGTCCCGAGACCCAGTACTTC. Translation gives CASRGQGPETQYF.

The chain combines TRBV6-5 with TRBJ1-2; possible D gene TRBD1, 6 bases. This CDR3 has 15 residues. Germline V CDR1 and CDR2: MNHEY, SVGAGI. V lost 0 bases, J lost 4 bases, and 12 bases lay in between. CDR3 bases: TGTGCCAGCAGTTACTCGTTGCGGGGGCTCTATGGCTACACCTTC. Its translation: CASSYSLRGLYGYTF.

The chain combines TRBV4-2 with TRBJ1-2; 9 bases are shared with TRBD1. The CDR3 totals 16 residues. V was clipped by 1 base and J by 3 bases; unmatched bases: 6. Germline loops: CDR1 LGHNA, CDR2 YNFKEQ. In DNA form, the CDR3 reads TGTGCCAGCAGCCAAGGGGACAGGGTGGGAGACTATGGCTACACCTTC. Its protein is CASSQGDRVGDYGYTF.

A single count supports this clone. The chain employs TRBV6-6 and TRBJ2-2; 11 bases line up with TRBD1. This CDR3 has 16 residues. V was pared by 4 bases and J by 6 bases, with 7 bases of the junction left unmatched. Germline CDR1 reads MNHNY; CDR2 reads SVGAGI (reference sequence). CDR3 sequence: CASSFGKDRGPGELFF. CDR3 nucleotide sequence: TGTGCCAGCAGTTTCGGAAAGGACAGGGGGCCCGGGGAGCTGTTTTTT.